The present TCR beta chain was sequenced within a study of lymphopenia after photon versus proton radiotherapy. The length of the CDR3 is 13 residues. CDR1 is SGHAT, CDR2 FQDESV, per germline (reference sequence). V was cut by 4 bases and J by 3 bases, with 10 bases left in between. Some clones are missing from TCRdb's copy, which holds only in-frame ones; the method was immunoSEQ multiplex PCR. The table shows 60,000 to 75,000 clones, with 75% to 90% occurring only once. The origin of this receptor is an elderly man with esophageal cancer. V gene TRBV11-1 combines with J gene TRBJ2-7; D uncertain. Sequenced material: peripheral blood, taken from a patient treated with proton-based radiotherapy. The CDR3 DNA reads TGTGCCAGCAGCTACTACGACATCTACGAGCAGTACTTC. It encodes CASSYYDIYEQYF.